The entry below describes one TCR beta chain. In its sample, this clonotype was seen a few times. What this receptor recognizes is not known. Base qualities are not provided; no much larger clone lies one nucleotide away. What the time point label conveys for this sample: blood at routine non-recurrence follow-up after resection. TCR sequencing used whole RNA extracted from tumor and nontumor lung tissue, or from cryopreserved PBMC samples, without cell sorting. A patient was chosen for TCR sequencing only when enough RNA was available from at least two tumor regions. From cysteine to phenylalanine, the CDR3 is 12 amino acids long. Left in the record is the CDR3 DNA by itself, 36 bases read in frame from the first base. The junction shows trimming of 7 bases on V and 6 bases on J, and the gene matches do not reach 3 bases of it. The germline V gene specifies SNHLY as CDR1 and FYNNEI as CDR2. This entry belongs to a study of spatial heterogeneity in lung cancer (dated by TCRdb to about 2019). With respect to the entire study: Samples were obtained from around 72 patients with early-stage, untreated non-small cell lung cancer from the lung TRACERx cohort. Follow-up PBMC samples were sequenced whenever available, and the median time to follow-up was 2 to 3 years after resection. More beta-chain than alpha-chain transcripts were consistently detected, likely reflecting higher beta-chain transcript abundance. In the raw uncorrected reads, each unique combination of TCR and UMI appeared more than ten times on average. In non-small cell lung cancer, the study quantitatively compared TCR alpha and beta repertoires across several tumor regions, matched nontumor lung, and blood. TCR repertoire features were related to nonsynonymous mutation counts determined by whole-exome sequencing of tumor tissue. Both alpha and beta chains were TCR-sequenced in 200 or so tumor regions, 64 matched nontumor lung samples and roughly 54 PBMC samples obtained at surgery. What the work shows at the level of the full study, not this receptor alone: Comparisons of baseline and follow-up blood repertoires included only 14 patients. Ubiquitous expanded tumor TCRs showed up in blood more often at tumor resection than at routine follow-up. Additional single-cell paired TCR alpha and beta sequencing was considered necessary to confirm, at a functional level, the hypothesis that regional TCRs recognize regional mutations.

Libraries were prepared through 5' RACE. TCRdb lists the instrument as NextSeq 500. In the TCR library protocol, a unique molecular identifier was attached to each TCR cDNA molecule so that PCR and sequencing errors could be corrected. Per the source publication's procedure: Decombinator tools were used for TCR identification, UMI-based error correction and CDR3 extraction. TCRs above a frequency of 2 per 1,000, corresponding to the top 1% of the tumor frequency distribution, were defined as expanded. Renyi diversity was calculated using the R vegan package after each repertoire was subsampled 100 times to 5,000 TCRs. To build CDR3 similarity networks, amino acid triplet string-kernel similarity was used, and CDR3s were connected when their pairwise similarity was above 0.82. The public reads were reanalyzed by TCRdb: fastp trimming at Q25, MiXCR alignment, in-frame beta chains only. CDR3 protein sequences are deduplicated, and each keeps its most common genes and DNA. The V and J calls were determined by TCRdb, not by the authors. The sample includes under 150,000 distinct CDR3 sequences, with about 10% observed a single time. 20% to 25% of the sample goes to the ten largest clones.

The sequenced sample was PBMCs, obtained at follow-up. The clonotype originates from a female donor with early-stage non-small cell lung cancer. The V gene is TRBV2 and the J gene is TRBJ2-1; 7 central nucleotides agree with TRBD1. The CDR3 loop reads CASTRDSNEQFF. The DNA sequence reads TGTGCCAGCACCCGGGACAGCAATGAGCAGTTCTTC.